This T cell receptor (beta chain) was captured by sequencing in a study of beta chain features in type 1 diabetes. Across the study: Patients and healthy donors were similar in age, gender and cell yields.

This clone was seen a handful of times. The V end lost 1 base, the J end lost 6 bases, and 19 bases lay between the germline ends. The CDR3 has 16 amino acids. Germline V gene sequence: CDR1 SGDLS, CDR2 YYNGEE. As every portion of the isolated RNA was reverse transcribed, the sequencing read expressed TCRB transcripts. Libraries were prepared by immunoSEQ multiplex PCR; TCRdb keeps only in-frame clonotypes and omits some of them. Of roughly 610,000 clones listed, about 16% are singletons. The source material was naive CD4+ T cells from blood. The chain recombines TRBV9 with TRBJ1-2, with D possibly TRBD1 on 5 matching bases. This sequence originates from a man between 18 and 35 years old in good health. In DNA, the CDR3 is TGTGCCAGCAGCGTACTACCGGGGGGATATGGAAATGGCTACACCTTC. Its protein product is CASSVLPGGYGNGYTF.